This T cell receptor beta chain was identified in a study of blood T cell repertoires in COVID-19. On the study more broadly: Nucleic acid was either cDNA or gDNA, and it came from T cells, B-cell-depleted T cells, or PBMCs.

With V trimmed by 5 bases and J by 1 base, 9 bases remained unmatched. The V gene's germline CDR1 is SGHVS and CDR2 FNYEAQ. The CDR3 has 18 amino acids. Original processing methods: Amplification of reference gene primers provided the estimated nucleated cell counts. TCRdb keeps only in-frame clones here, not all; method: immunoSEQ multiplex PCR. The DNA gave D and trimming, while V, J and clone size come from that table. The sample has 200,000 to 250,000 clones, roughly 88% seen once. Sample: peripheral blood. This sequence was found in a man aged 50-60 years with active or convalescent COVID-19. The chain recombines TRBV7-6 with TRBJ2-2; 11 bases are shared with TRBD2. The CDR3 here is CASSDSSGRLMNTGELFF. The CDR3 region has the DNA TGTGCCAGCAGCGATTCTAGCGGGAGGCTTATGAACACCGGGGAGCTGTTTTTT.